Listed here are 3 T cell receptor beta chains from one sample, sequenced in a study of identical twins. TCRdb passed the 5' RACE reads through MiXCR, listing each CDR3 protein once. The sample records 600,000 to 800,000 distinct CDR3 sequences, about 20% being singletons. This sample also belongs to another study, concerning T cells expressing NK-cell markers.

The source material was PBMCs. The receptor source for this set is a woman under 30 in good health.

In its sample, this clonotype was seen many times. The chain employs TRBV5-1 and TRBJ2-2; no clear D gene. The length of the CDR3 is 12 residues. Trimming removed 1 base from V and 8 bases from J, with 6 bases in between. Germline V lookup: CDR1 SGHRS, CDR2 YFSETQ. The CDR3 nucleotides read TGCGCCAGCAGCTTGCCAACAGGGGAGCTGTTTTTT. Translation: CASSLPTGELFF.

The chain joins TRBV9 to TRBJ2-1; D possibly corresponds to TRBD1 (6 bases). CDR1 is SGDLS and CDR2 is YYNGEE in the germline V gene. Between the trimmed V and J ends, which lost 6 bases and 3 bases, there was a span of 7 bases. This CDR3 spans 12 amino acids. The CDR3 protein is CASTGDYNEQFF. CDR3 coding DNA: TGTGCCAGCACAGGGGACTACAATGAGCAGTTCTTC. The entire variable domain, with the rest obtained from reference TRBV9 and TRBJ2-1, is as follows: DSGVTQTPKHLITATGQRVTLRCSPRSGDLSVYWYQQSLDQGLQFLIQYYNGEERAKGNILERFSAQQFPDLHSELNLSSLELGDSALYFCASTGDYNEQFFGPGTRLTVL.

This chain links TRBV30 with TRBJ2-7, with 13 bases aligning to TRBD2. V shed 2 bases and J 0 bases; nucleotides not matched to a gene: 4. Germline V gene sequence: CDR1 GTSNPN, CDR2 SVGIG (reference sequence). The CDR3 spans 16 residues. CDR3 loop: CAWSLGLAGSSYEQYF. CDR3 in DNA: TGTGCCTGGAGTCTGGGACTAGCGGGAAGCTCCTACGAGCAGTACTTC.